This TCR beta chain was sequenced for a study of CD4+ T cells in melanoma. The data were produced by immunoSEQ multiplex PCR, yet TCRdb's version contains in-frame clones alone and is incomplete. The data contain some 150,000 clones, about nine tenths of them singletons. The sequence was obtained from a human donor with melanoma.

The CDR3: CASSGAATGSREQYF. Here the CDR3 DNA reads TGTGCCAGCAGTGGGGCAGCGACCGGCTCCCGGGAGCAGTACTTC. This chain uses TRBV6-1 with TRBJ2-7; no reliable D call. From germline, CDR1 is MNHNS and CDR2 SASEGT. V lost 4 bases and J 7 bases, leaving 20 bases between the germline ends. The CDR3 is 15 amino acids.